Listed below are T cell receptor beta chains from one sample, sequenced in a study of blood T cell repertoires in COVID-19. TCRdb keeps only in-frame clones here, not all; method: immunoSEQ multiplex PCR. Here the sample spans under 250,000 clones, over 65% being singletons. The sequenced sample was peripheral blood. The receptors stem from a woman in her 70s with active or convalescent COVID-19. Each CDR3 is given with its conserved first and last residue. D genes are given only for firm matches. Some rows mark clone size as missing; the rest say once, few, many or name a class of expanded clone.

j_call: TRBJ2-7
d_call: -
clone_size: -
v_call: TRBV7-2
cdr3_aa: CASSYYVSDEQYF
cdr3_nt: TGTGCCAGCAGCTACTATGTCTCGGACGAGCAGTACTTC

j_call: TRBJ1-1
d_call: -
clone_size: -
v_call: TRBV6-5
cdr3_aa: CASSYSSGQVEEAFF
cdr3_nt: TGTGCCAGCAGTTACTCGAGCGGGCAGGTGGAGGAAGCTTTCTTT

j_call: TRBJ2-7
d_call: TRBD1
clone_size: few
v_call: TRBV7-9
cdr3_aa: CASSTSPGTESF
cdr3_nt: TGTGCCAGCAGCACTTCACCCGGGACAGAATCATTC

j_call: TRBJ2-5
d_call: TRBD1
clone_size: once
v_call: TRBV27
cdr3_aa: CASRTQGETQYF
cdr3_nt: TGTGCCAGCAGAACACAGGGGGAGACCCAGTACTTC

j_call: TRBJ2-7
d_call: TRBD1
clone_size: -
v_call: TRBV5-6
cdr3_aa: CASSSTGFWGEQYF
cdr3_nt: TGTGCCAGCAGCTCGACAGGGTTTTGGGGCGAGCAGTACTTC

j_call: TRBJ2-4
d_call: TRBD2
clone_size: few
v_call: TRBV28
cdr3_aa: CAGEGCKDIQYF
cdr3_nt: TGTGCGGGGGAGGGGTGCAAGGACATTCAGTACTTC

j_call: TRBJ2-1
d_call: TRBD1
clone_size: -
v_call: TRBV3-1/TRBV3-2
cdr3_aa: CASSPWTGGLNEQFF
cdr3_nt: TGTGCCAGCAGCCCATGGACAGGGGGCCTCAATGAGCAGTTCTTC

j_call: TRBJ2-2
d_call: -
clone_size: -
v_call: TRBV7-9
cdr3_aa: CASSPQGSGYTGELFF
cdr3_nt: TGTGCCAGCAGTCCTCAGGGATCAGGGTACACCGGGGAGCTGTTTTTT

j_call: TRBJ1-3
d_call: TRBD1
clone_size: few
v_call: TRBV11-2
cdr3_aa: CASSQPGQGRNTIYF
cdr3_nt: TGTGCCAGCAGCCAGCCGGGACAGGGAAGAAACACCATATATTTT

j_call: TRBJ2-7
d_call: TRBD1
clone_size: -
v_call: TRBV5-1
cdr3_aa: CASSRGGQESEQYF
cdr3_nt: TGCGCCAGCAGCAGAGGGGGACAGGAGTCCGAGCAGTACTTC

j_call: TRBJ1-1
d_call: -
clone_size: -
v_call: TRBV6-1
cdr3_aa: CASSDFGGQAFF
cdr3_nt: TGTGCCAGCAGTGATTTTGGCGGCCAAGCTTTCTTT

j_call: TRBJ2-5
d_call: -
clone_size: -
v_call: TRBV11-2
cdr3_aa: CASSLGQHQETQYF
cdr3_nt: TGTGCCAGCAGCTTAGGACAGCACCAAGAGACCCAGTACTTC

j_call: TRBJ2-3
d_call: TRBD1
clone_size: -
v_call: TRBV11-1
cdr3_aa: CASSDPGQGGDTQYF
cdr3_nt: TGTGCCAGCAGCGATCCGGGACAGGGCGGGGATACGCAGTATTTT

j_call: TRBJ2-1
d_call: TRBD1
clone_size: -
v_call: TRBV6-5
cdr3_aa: CASTGTGLWDEQFF
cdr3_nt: TGTGCCAGCACCGGGACAGGGCTATGGGATGAGCAGTTCTTC

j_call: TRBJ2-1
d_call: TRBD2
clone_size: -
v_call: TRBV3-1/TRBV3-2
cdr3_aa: CASSMRGIATDEQFF
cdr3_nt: TGTGCCAGCAGCATGCGGGGGATTGCTACGGATGAGCAGTTCTTC

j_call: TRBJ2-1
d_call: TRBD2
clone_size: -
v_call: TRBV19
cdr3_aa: CASSSTSGRPYNEQFF
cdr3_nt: TGTGCCAGTAGTTCGACTAGCGGGAGACCCTACAATGAGCAGTTCTTC

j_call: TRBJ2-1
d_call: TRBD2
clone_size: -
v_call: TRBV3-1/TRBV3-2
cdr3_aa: CASSPSGNLNEQFF
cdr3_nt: TGTGCCAGCAGCCCTAGCGGAAACCTCAATGAGCAGTTCTTC

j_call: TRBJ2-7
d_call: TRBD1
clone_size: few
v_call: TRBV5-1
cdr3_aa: CASESGQGIPYEQYF
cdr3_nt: TGCGCCAGCGAATCGGGACAGGGAATTCCCTACGAGCAGTACTTC

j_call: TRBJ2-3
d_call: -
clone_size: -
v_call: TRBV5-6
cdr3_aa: CASSEVGLWETDTQYF
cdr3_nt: TGTGCCAGCAGCGAGGTTGGCTTGTGGGAGACAGATACGCAGTATTTT

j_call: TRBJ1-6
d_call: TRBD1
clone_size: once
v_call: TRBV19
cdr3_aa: CASSILGRGNNSPLHF
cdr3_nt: TGTGCCAGTAGTATATTGGGCAGGGGGAATAATTCACCCCTCCACTTT

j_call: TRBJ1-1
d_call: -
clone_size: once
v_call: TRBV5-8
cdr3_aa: CASSSGQPNTEAFF
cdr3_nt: TGTGCCAGCAGCTCTGGACAGCCGAACACTGAAGCTTTCTTT

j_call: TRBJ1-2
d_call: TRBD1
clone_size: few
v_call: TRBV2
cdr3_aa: CASGYRGQGYTF
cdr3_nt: TGTGCCAGCGGATACAGGGGTCAAGGCTACACCTTC

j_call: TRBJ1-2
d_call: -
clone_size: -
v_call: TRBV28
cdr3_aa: CASRLSDYGYTF
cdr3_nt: TGTGCCAGCAGGCTCAGTGATTATGGCTACACCTTC

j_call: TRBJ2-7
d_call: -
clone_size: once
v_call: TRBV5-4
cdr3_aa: CASSFAERDDEQYF
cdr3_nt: TGTGCCAGCAGCTTCGCGGAACGGGATGACGAGCAGTACTTC

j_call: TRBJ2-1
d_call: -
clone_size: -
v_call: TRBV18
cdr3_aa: CASSPSRVGLAHNEQFF
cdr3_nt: TGTGCCAGCTCACCGTCCCGGGTGGGACTTGCACACAATGAGCAGTTCTTC

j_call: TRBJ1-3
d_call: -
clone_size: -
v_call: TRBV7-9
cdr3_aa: CASSLDSYSGNTIYF
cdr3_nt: TGTGCCAGCAGCCTTGACTCATACTCTGGAAACACCATATATTTT

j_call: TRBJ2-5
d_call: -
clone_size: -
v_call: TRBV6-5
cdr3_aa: CASGSSQETQYF
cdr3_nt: TGTGCCAGCGGGAGTTCCCAAGAGACCCAGTACTTC

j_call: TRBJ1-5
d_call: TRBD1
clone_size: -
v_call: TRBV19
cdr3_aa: CASSPQGQGGNQPQHF
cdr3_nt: TGTGCCAGTAGTCCCCAAGGACAGGGCGGCAATCAGCCCCAGCATTTT

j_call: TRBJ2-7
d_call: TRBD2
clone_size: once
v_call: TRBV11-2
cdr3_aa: CASSSIMREARGEQYF
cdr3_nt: TGTGCCAGCAGCTCCATAATGCGGGAGGCCCGGGGCGAGCAGTACTTC

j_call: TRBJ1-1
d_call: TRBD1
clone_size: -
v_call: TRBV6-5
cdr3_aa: CASSWQQGLNTEAFF
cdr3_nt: TGTGCCAGCAGTTGGCAACAGGGGCTGAACACTGAAGCTTTCTTT

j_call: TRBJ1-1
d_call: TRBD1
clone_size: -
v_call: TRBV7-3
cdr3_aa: CASSLTLDRGAFF
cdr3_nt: TGTGCCAGCAGCTTAACGTTGGACAGGGGAGCTTTCTTT

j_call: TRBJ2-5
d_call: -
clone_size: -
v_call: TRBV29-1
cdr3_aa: CSVGRGQGIGETQYF
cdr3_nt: TGCAGCGTTGGCCGCGGTCAGGGGATCGGGGAGACCCAGTACTTC

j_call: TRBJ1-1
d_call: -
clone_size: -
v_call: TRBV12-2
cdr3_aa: CASRSSLGHRTEAFF
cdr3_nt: TGTGCAAGTCGCTCCTCCTTGGGGCACCGGACTGAAGCTTTCTTT

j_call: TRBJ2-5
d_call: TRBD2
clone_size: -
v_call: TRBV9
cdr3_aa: CASSVAASGQETQYF
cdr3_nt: TGTGCCAGCAGCGTAGCAGCTAGCGGACAAGAGACCCAGTACTTC

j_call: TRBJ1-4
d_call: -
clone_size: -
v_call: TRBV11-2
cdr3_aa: CASSLGSGQFPKKLFF
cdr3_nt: TGTGCCAGCAGCTTAGGGTCTGGGCAGTTCCCAAAGAAACTGTTTTTT

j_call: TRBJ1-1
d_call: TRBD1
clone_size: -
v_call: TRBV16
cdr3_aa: CASSLFGTVNTEAFF
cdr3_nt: TGTGCCAGCAGCCTTTTTGGGACAGTAAACACTGAAGCTTTCTTT

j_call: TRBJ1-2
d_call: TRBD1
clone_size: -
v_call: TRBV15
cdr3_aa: CATSRDLWAGGRSYTF
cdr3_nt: TGTGCCACCAGCAGAGACCTATGGGCAGGGGGTAGGAGCTACACCTTC

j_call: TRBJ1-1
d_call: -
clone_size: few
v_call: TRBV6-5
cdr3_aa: CASTLDSQNTEAFF
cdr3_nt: TGTGCCAGCACACTGGACAGCCAGAACACTGAAGCTTTCTTT

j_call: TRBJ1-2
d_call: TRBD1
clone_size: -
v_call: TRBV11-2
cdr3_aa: CASSLGATGIDGYTF
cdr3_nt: TGTGCCAGCAGCTTGGGGGCGACAGGGATCGACGGCTACACCTTC

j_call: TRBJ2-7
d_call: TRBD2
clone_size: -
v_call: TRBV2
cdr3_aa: CASSGSGRGSYEQYF
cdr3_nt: TGTGCCAGCAGCGGAAGCGGGAGAGGGTCCTACGAGCAGTACTTC

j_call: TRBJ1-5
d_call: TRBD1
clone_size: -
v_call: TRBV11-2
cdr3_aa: CASSRTGSRDQPQHF
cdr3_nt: TGTGCCAGCAGCCGGACAGGGAGTCGGGATCAGCCCCAGCATTTT

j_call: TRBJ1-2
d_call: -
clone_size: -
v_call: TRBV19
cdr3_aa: CASSLQVANYGYTF
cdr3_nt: TGTGCCAGTAGTTTACAGGTAGCTAACTATGGCTACACCTTC